This entry describes one T cell receptor beta chain. Its antigen remains unknown. Primers included in the PCR were 60 Vbeta and 13 Jbeta primers. In the authors' methods: A follow-up analysis tallied about 88 million unique TCR beta chains, roughly 9.9 million shared. Using immunoSEQ multiplex PCR, the repertoire was profiled, and TCRdb retains in-frame clones only, with some absent. That table supplies the V and J calls and clone size; D and trimming were determined from the DNA. The profile shows around 160,000 clones, roughly four fifths of them singletons. Each donor was healthy, and each was a bone marrow donor. The CDR3 loop spans 15 amino acids. The V gene lost 5 bases and the J gene lost 3 bases, with 13 bases spanning the gap. Germline V gives CDR1 MNHNY, CDR2 SVGAGI (reference sequence). The data derive from a study of cytomegalovirus exposure and HLA in healthy donors. Study-level information: Early on, a data release was issued that held approximately 78 million unique TCRs from HLA-typed donors.

Study-wide results and limits: Most sequenced TCRs were rare (though some public TCRs occurred in many donors).

The chain links TRBV6-6 to TRBJ1-4; possibly TRBD1 for D (5 bases). Input material: PBMCs. The sequence was obtained from a man aged 45 to 65 in good health and CMV-seropositive. The chain's CDR3 is CASSTSGIANEKLFF. CDR3 bases: TGTGCCAGCAGTACTTCAGGGATTGCTAATGAAAAACTGTTTTTT.